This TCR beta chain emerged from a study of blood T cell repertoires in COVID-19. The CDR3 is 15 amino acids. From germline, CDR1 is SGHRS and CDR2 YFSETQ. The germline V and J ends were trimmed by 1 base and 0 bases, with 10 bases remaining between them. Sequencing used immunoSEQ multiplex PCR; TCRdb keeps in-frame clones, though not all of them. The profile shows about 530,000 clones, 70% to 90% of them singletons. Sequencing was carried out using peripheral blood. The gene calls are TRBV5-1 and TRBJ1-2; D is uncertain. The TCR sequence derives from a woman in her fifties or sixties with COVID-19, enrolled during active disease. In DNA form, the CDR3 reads TGCGCCAGCAGCTTGACGACGGGAGCTAACTATGGCTACACCTTC. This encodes CASSLTTGANYGYTF.